Following are 30 T cell receptor beta chains from one sample sequenced in a study of T cells in Graves' hyperthyroidism and ophthalmopathy. RNA transcripts yielded amplified TCR beta CDR3 regions. Initially, a first-round RT-PCR of the TCR CDR3 employed the HTBI primer set. TCRdb re-analysed the multiplex PCR reads in MiXCR, keeping a single row per CDR3 protein. The table lists some 350,000 distinct CDR3 sequences, about 20% of them singletons. The sequencing sample was made of blood. Receptors were obtained from a woman aged 18-35 years with Graves' hyperthyroidism.

This clonotype was counted ten times or more. V usage is TRBV12-3 or TRBV12-4 and J usage is TRBJ1-5; D unclear. This CDR3 is 15 amino acids long. V dropped 3 bases and J dropped 0 bases, with 9 bases sitting between them. The chain's CDR3 is CASSLGSFSNQPQHF. The CDR3 DNA reads TGTGCCAGCAGTTTGGGGTCCTTTAGCAATCAGCCCCAGCATTTT.

This clonotype was observed at least ten times. The J gene is TRBJ1-2, the V gene TRBV18, with unresolved D. V shed 2 bases and J shed 1 base, with 11 bases lying between them. The CDR3 totals 15 residues. Germline lookup yields CDR1 KGHSH and CDR2 LQKENI. Written as DNA, the CDR3 is TGTGCCAGCTCACCAAAATCGGTGGTTAACTATGGCTACACCTTC. Translated: CASSPKSVVNYGYTF. The full variable domain, in which reference TRBV18 and TRBJ1-2 provide the parts outside the CDR3, is NAGVMQNPRHLVRRRGQEARLRCSPMKGHSHVYWYRQLPEEGLKFMVYLQKENIIDESGMPKERFSAEFPKEGPSILRIQQVVRGDSAAYFCASSPKSVVNYGYTFGSGTRLTVV.

This clonotype was picked up many times. The chain uses TRBV12-3 or TRBV12-4 and TRBJ1-2, with 8 positions matching TRBD1. The ends lost 1 base at V and 7 bases at J; junction bases unmatched: 2. CDR3 length equals 13 residues. CDR3 DNA: TGTGCCAGCAGTTTAGGGCAGGGGGCTGGCTACACCTTC. It yields the protein CASSLGQGAGYTF.

This clonotype came up a few times. A much larger clone is a single base away; this may be a read error. CDR3 in amino acids: CSATTSRVADTIYF. CDR3 sequence (DNA): TGCAGTGCTACAACTTCCCGGGTCGCTGACACCATATATTTT. This chain uses TRBV20-1 with TRBJ1-3; D gene ambiguous. CDR1 and CDR2 (germline): DFQATT, SNEGSKA (reference sequence). CDR3 size: 14 residues. Trimming stripped 4 bases from V and 8 bases from J, with 18 bases between.

The chain has TRBV6-1 and TRBJ2-5, with TRBD1 matching 9 bases. After removal of 5 bases from V and 7 bases from J, the junction contained 5 bases not matched to a gene. Germline V lookup: CDR1 MNHNS, CDR2 SASEGT. The CDR3 is 13 amino acids. This CDR3 is CASSTRGQGTQYF. In nucleotides, the CDR3 is TGTGCCAGCAGTACCAGGGGACAGGGGACCCAGTACTTC.

This clonotype has at least ten counts. The chain is built from TRBV27 and TRBJ2-7, with TRBD2 matching 9 bases. CDR1 and CDR2 (germline): MNHEY, SMNVEV (reference sequence). The CDR3 sequence is 15 residues long. With V trimmed by 6 bases and J by 1 base, 7 bases remained unmatched. The CDR3 DNA sequence: TGTGCCAGCAGCCACGGACTAGCGCCTTCCTACGAGCAGTACTTC. Protein sequence: CASSHGLAPSYEQYF.

The J gene is TRBJ1-5, the V gene TRBV19, with D maybe TRBD1 (6 bases). V was clipped by 6 bases and J by 4 bases, with 13 bases between them. The CDR3 spans 14 residues. Germline V gene lookup returns CDR1 LNHDA and CDR2 SQIVND (reference sequence). The CDR3 DNA reads TGTGCCAGTAGATACGACAGGAGGAATCAGCCCCAGCATTTT. Translated, it gives CASRYDRRNQPQHF. Combining the CDR3 with reference TRBV19 and TRBJ1-5 gives the whole variable domain DGGITQSPKYLFRKEGQNVTLSCEQNLNHDAMYWYRQDPGQGLRLIYYSQIVNDFQKGDIAEGYSVSREKKESFPLTVTSAQKNPTAFYLCASRYDRRNQPQHFGDGTRLSIL.

This rearrangement joins TRBV5-1 to TRBJ1-1; a weak D match, TRBD1 (5 bases). CDR1 is SGHRS and CDR2 is YFSETQ in the germline V gene. The CDR3 sequence is 17 residues long. V lost 2 bases to trimming and J lost 0 bases, with 17 bases between them. For the CDR3, the DNA is TGCGCCAGCAGCTTCTCGACGGGGGATAATGTGAACACTGAAGCTTTCTTT. Residues: CASSFSTGDNVNTEAFF.

This clonotype was counted ten times or more. This rearrangement joins TRBV5-1 to TRBJ1-1, with TRBD1 matching over 7 bases. V was pared by 4 bases and J by 2 bases, with 5 bases of the junction left unmatched. The CDR3 runs to 14 residues. The V gene's germline CDR1 is SGHRS and CDR2 YFSETQ. The CDR3 coding sequence is TGCGCCAGCAGCACCCAGGGGGTAAACACTGAAGCTTTCTTT. This codes for CASSTQGVNTEAFF.

This clonotype was recorded many times. The CDR3 nucleotides are TGTGCCAGCAGCGAGGTGTGGGGAGGGCCCCAGCATTTT. Protein sequence: CASSEVWGGPQHF. The chain recombines TRBV2 with TRBJ1-5; D is uncertain. V lost 6 bases and J 9 bases, leaving 15 bases between the germline ends. Germline-derived CDR1 and CDR2 are SNHLY and FYNNEI. The CDR3 sequence is 13 residues long.

In this sample, this clonotype turned up many times. This chain joins TRBV7-9 and TRBJ2-7; D is perhaps TRBD1 (5 bases). Germline CDR1 is SEHNR and CDR2 is FQNEAQ (reference sequence). The V gene lost 2 bases and the J gene lost 0 bases, with 8 bases spanning the gap. The CDR3 runs to 14 residues. DNA for the CDR3: TGTGCCAGCAGCTTAAGTCAGGGCTCCTACGAGCAGTACTTC. It specifies CASSLSQGSYEQYF.

The V call is TRBV27, the J call TRBJ1-1, with TRBD1 matching 7 bases. The CDR3 is 14 residues long. CDR1 and CDR2 (germline): MNHEY, SMNVEV (reference sequence). Losses at the gene ends were 2 bases for V and 5 bases for J; bases not matched to a gene: 5. CDR3 in DNA: TGTGCCAGCAGTTTAAAAGGGGGCAGGACTGAAGCTTTCTTT. It is translated as CASSLKGGRTEAFF.

This clonotype was detected once. An end of the junction does not agree with germline; a read error may underlie this. The chain recombines TRBV3-1 with TRBJ1-6; D gene uncertain. CDR3 size: 14 residues. Germline V CDR1 and CDR2: LGHDT, YNNKEL (reference sequence). The CDR3 protein is CASSQETANSPFHF. Written as DNA, the CDR3 is TGTGCCAGCAGCCAAGAAACAGCCAATTCACCCTTCCACTTT.

There are many counts of this clonotype. An end of the junction does not agree with germline; a read error may underlie this. The chain has TRBV7-7 and TRBJ2-4; D not resolved. This CDR3 contains 13 residues. Germline assignment: CDR1 SSHAT and CDR2 FNYEAQ (reference sequence). CDR3 coding DNA: TGTGCTAGCAGCTTGAGCCACCGAGACATTCAGTACTTC. The encoded protein is CASSLSHRDIQYF.

This clonotype was seen at least ten times. The chain employs TRBV30 and TRBJ1-5, with unresolved D. The germline V and J ends were trimmed by 1 base and 6 bases, with 10 bases remaining between them. Germline CDR1 is GTSNPN and CDR2 is SVGIG (reference sequence). There are 13 residues in the CDR3. CDR3 DNA: TGTGCCTGGAGTGCAGGTGACGGTCAGCCCCAGCATTTT. Encoded protein: CAWSAGDGQPQHF.

This clonotype was seen a handful of times. A much more abundant neighbour one base away suggests this may be a read error. The chain combines TRBV13 with TRBJ2-5; D remains ambiguous. In germline, CDR1 is PRHDT, CDR2 FYEKMQ (reference sequence). The CDR3 sequence is 14 residues long. The ends were cut back, 6 bases at V and 1 base at J, with 12 bases in the middle. CDR3 sequence (DNA): TGTGCCAGCAGTCCACTACCCGGCCAAGAGACCCAGTACTTC. Residues: CASSPLPGQETQYF.

This clonotype was detected ten times or more. This chain links TRBV10-3 with TRBJ2-5; D is possibly TRBD1 or TRBD2 (5 bases each). V was pared by 6 bases and J by 1 base, with 12 bases between. CDR3 length equals 14 residues. CDR1 is ENHRY and CDR2 is SYGVKD in the germline V gene. The CDR3 nucleotides are TGTGCCATCAGCGGTACCGGGACCCAAGAGACCCAGTACTTC. This gives the protein CAISGTGTQETQYF.

As to this clonotype: One end of the junction varies from germline; a read error may be responsible. The rearrangement joins TRBV5-4 to TRBJ2-5; 9 bases match TRBD2. CDR3 length: 15 residues. The germline V gene has CDR1 SGHNT and CDR2 YYREEE (reference sequence). This CDR3 is CASGPGLAALKTKYF. In DNA, the CDR3 is TGTGCCAGCGGTCCGGGACTAGCTGCTTTGAAGACCAAGTACTTC.

This clonotype has a handful of counts. One end of the junction is discordant with germline, which a read error may explain. The chain has TRBV20-1 and TRBJ2-7, with 7 nucleotides matching TRBD2. Germline CDR1 and CDR2: DFQATT and SNEGSKA (reference sequence). The CDR3 extends over 13 amino acids. For the CDR3, the DNA is TGCAGTGCTAGGTGGGTCAGGGACTACGATCAGTACTTC. Encoded protein: CSARWVRDYDQYF.

The chain joins TRBV20-1 to TRBJ2-7; 9 bases match TRBD1. The germline CDR1 and CDR2 sequences are DFQATT and SNEGSKA (reference sequence). The length of the CDR3 is 13 residues. Unmatched junction bases numbered 5, after V lost 5 bases and J lost 3 bases. CDR3 region: CSARTGVGYEQYF. The CDR3 DNA sequence: TGCAGTGCTCGGACAGGGGTGGGCTACGAGCAGTACTTC.

J is TRBJ2-7 and V is TRBV6-2 or TRBV6-3; D uncertain. CDR1 is MNHEY and CDR2 is SVGEGT in the germline V gene. V was pared by 4 bases and J by 6 bases, with 10 bases between. This CDR3 region has 12 residues. CDR3 in DNA: TGTGCCAGCAGTTGGGTGATTGGCGAGCAGTACTTC. It is translated as CASSWVIGEQYF.

Concerning this clonotype: Without the conserved terminal phenylalanine or tryptophan, this CDR3 likely stems from a read error. The rearrangement joins TRBV30 to TRBJ2-7; 8 bases align to TRBD1. This CDR3 region has 11 residues. Trimming cost V 4 bases and J 7 bases; bases outside gene matches: 3. The germline CDR1 and CDR2 sequences are GTSNPN and SVGIG (reference sequence). This CDR3 reads CAWTGGGEQYY. Here the CDR3 DNA reads TGTGCCTGGACAGGGGGCGGGGAGCAGTACTAC.

This clonotype occurred a few times. V usage is TRBV29-1 and J usage is TRBJ2-2, with D possibly being TRBD2 (5 bases). Germline assignment: CDR1 SQVTM and CDR2 ANQGSEA. Trimming pared 3 bases from V and 3 bases from J, leaving 11 bases between. This CDR3 region has 14 residues. CDR3 nucleotides: TGCAGCGTTGAGGAGAGGGCGCACACCGGGGAGCTGTTTTTT. Amino acids: CSVEERAHTGELFF.

This sequence joins TRBV27 and TRBJ1-6; perhaps TRBD1 as D (5 bases). Between the trimmed V and J ends, which lost 7 bases and 10 bases, there was a span of 17 bases. Per germline, CDR1 MNHEY and CDR2 SMNVEV (reference sequence). This CDR3 contains 14 residues. CDR3 bases: TGTGCCAGCACCCTTGGGTCGGGGCAGTCACCCCTCCACTTT. Protein: CASTLGSGQSPLHF.

This clonotype was detected many times. The chain joins TRBV18 to TRBJ2-5; 8 bases align to TRBD1. V gave up 1 base and J gave up 4 bases; unmatched junction bases: 14. CDR3 size: 18 residues. Germline V gives CDR1 KGHSH, CDR2 LQKENI. In DNA form, the CDR3 reads TGTGCCAGCTCACCACGGAATGAGGACAGGGAGGTGGGAGAGACCCAGTACTTC. Translation: CASSPRNEDREVGETQYF. Filled out from reference TRBV18 and TRBJ2-5, the complete variable domain reads NAGVMQNPRHLVRRRGQEARLRCSPMKGHSHVYWYRQLPEEGLKFMVYLQKENIIDESGMPKERFSAEFPKEGPSILRIQQVVRGDSAAYFCASSPRNEDREVGETQYFGPGTRLLVL.

The table lists this clonotype with many counts. This chain connects TRBV28 to TRBJ1-5; TRBD1 matches 7 bases. The CDR3 consists of 17 residues. The V segment lost 2 bases and the J segment 0 bases; nucleotides outside the gene matches: 7. The germline CDR1 and CDR2 sequences are MDHEN and SYDVKM. DNA for the CDR3: TGTGCCAGCAGTTTAATAGCAGGGGGGCTTAGCAATCAGCCCCAGCATTTT. Translating gives CASSLIAGGLSNQPQHF.

This clonotype was counted many times. This chain links TRBV10-2 with TRBJ1-2, with D possibly being TRBD1 (5 bases). The CDR3 is 13 residues long. Trimming removed 4 bases from V and 6 bases from J, with 12 bases in between. CDR1 is WSHSY and CDR2 is SAAADI in the germline V gene. The CDR3, as DNA: TGCGCCAGCAGTGGTTCAGGGTGGAATGGCTACACCTTC. Translating gives CASSGSGWNGYTF.

The chain has TRBV9 and TRBJ1-1; 8 bases are shared with TRBD1. V gave up 0 bases and J gave up 2 bases; unmatched junction bases: 9. This CDR3 has 17 residues. Germline V gene sequence: CDR1 SGDLS, CDR2 YYNGEE. The CDR3 region is CASSVVRFQGANTEAFF. The CDR3 DNA follows: TGTGCCAGCAGCGTAGTCCGGTTTCAGGGGGCAAACACTGAAGCTTTCTTT.

This clonotype was recorded at least ten times. The genes are TRBV12-3 or TRBV12-4 and TRBJ2-7; D is perhaps TRBD1 or TRBD2 (5 bases each). Trimming stripped 10 bases from V and 0 bases from J, with 19 bases between. The CDR3 covers 15 residues. The chain's CDR3 is CATNIRGRSSYEQYF. Written as DNA, the CDR3 is TGTGCCACCAACATTCGGGGCAGAAGCTCCTACGAGCAGTACTTC.

The V call is TRBV20-1, the J call TRBJ2-2; D gene uncertain. The CDR3 covers 14 residues. The V gene lost 1 base and the J gene lost 3 bases, with 9 bases spanning the gap. Germline V lookup: CDR1 DFQATT, CDR2 SNEGSKA (reference sequence). The CDR3 region is CSARGQVDTGELFF. The CDR3 DNA reads TGCAGTGCTAGAGGGCAGGTTGACACCGGGGAGCTGTTTTTT.